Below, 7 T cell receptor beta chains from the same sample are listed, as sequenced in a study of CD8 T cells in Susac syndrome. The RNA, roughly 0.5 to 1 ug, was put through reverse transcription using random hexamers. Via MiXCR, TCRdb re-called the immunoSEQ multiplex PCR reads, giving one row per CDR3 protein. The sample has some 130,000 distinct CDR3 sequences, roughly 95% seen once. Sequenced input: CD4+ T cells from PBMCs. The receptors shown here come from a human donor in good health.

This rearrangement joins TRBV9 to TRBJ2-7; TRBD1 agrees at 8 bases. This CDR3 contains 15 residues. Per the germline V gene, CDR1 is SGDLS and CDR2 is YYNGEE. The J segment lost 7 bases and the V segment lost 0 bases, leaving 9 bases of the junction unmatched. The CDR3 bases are TGTGCCAGCAGCGTAGGTGGGGACAGGAGCTCTGAGCAGTACTTC. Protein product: CASSVGGDRSSEQYF.

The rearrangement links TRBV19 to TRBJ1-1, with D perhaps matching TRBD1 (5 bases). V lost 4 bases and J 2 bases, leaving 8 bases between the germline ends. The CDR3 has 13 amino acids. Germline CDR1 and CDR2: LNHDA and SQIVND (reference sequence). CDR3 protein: CASSTTANTEAFF. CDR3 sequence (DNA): TGTGCCAGTAGTACGACAGCTAACACTGAAGCTTTCTTT.

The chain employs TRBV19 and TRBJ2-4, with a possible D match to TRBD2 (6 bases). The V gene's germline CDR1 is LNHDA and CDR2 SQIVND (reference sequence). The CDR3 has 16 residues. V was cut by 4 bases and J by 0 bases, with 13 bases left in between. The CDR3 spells CASSNGGILAKNIQYF. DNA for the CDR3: TGTGCCAGTAGTAACGGAGGGATCCTAGCCAAAAACATTCAGTACTTC.

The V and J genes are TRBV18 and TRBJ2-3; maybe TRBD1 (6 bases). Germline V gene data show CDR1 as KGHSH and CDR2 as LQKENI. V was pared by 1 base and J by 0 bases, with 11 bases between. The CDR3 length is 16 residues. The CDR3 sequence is CASSPLGGGSTDTQYF. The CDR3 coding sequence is TGTGCCAGCTCACCACTTGGGGGCGGGAGCACAGATACGCAGTATTTT.

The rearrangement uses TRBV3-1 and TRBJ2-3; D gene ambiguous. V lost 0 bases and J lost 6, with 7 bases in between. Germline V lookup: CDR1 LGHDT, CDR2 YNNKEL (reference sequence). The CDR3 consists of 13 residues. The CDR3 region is CASSQDSRDTQYF. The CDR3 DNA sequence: TGTGCCAGCAGCCAAGATAGTAGGGATACGCAGTATTTT.

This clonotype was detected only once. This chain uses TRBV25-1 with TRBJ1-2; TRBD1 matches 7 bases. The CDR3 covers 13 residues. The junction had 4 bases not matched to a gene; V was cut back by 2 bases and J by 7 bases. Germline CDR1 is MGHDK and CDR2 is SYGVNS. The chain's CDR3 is CASSEPQGLGYTF. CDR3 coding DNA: TGTGCCAGCAGTGAACCACAGGGGCTTGGCTACACCTTC.

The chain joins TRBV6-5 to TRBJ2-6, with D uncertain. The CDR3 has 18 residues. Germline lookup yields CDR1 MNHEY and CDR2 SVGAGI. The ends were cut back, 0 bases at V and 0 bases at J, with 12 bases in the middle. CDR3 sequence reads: CASSYSASSSSGANVLTF. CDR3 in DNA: TGTGCCAGCAGTTACTCGGCCAGTTCGTCCTCTGGGGCCAACGTCCTGACTTTC.